The sequence of this T cell receptor (beta chain) was determined in a study of T cell repertoires in cytomegalovirus infection. Study-level information: CMV infection and matching HLA type were both indicated by public TCR beta signatures.

In TCRdb, the reads were re-called with MiXCR into one record per CDR3 protein. The data contain around 440,000 distinct CDR3 sequences, 11% of them singletons. This CDR3 is 13 amino acids long. V dropped 5 bases and J dropped 6; count of bases not matched to a gene: 3. CDR1 is SNHLY, CDR2 FYNNEI, per germline. The sequenced sample consisted of PBMCs. The chain links TRBV2 to TRBJ2-7; 11 nucleotides align to TRBD2. The source of this sequence is a human donor in good health (CMV status not recorded). Some clones in this sample may be carry-over from other donors' samples. CDR3 coding DNA: TGTGCCAGCAGTTCGACTAGCGGGACCGAGCAGTACTTC. Protein: CASSSTSGTEQYF.